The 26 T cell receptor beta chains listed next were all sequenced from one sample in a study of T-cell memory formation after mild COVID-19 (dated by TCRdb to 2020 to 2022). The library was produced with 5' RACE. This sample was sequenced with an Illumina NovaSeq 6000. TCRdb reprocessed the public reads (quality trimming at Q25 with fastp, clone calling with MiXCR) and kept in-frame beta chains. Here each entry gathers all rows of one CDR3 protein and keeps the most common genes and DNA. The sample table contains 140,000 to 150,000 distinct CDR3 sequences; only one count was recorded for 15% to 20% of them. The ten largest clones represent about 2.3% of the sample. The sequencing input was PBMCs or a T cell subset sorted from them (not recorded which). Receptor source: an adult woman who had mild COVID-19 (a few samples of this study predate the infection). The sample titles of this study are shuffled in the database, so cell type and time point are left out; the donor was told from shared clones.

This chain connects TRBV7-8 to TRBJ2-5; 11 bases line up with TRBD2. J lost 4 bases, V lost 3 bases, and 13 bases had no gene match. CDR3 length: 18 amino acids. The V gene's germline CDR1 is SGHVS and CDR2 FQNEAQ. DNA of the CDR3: TGTGCCAGCAGCTTTGGTTTAGGTAGCGGGAGGGCCGGAGAGACCCAGTACTTC. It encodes CASSFGLGSGRAGETQYF.

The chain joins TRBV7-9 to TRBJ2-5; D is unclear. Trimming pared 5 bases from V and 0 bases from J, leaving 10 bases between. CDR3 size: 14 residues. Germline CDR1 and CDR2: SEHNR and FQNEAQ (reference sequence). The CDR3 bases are TGTGCCAGCAGCCCCACATTAGACCAAGAGACCCAGTACTTC. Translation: CASSPTLDQETQYF.

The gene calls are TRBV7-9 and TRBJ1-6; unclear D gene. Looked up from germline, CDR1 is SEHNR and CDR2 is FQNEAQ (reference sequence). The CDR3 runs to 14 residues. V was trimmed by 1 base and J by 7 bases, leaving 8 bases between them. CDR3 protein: CASSLEKVNSPLHF. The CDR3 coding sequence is TGTGCCAGCAGCTTAGAGAAGGTCAATTCACCCCTCCACTTT.

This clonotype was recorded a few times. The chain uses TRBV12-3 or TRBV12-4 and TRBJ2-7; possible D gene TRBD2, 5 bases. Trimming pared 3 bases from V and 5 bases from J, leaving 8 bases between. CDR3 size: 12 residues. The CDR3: CASSLGSHEQYF. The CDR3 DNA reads TGTGCCAGCAGTTTGGGGAGCCACGAGCAGTACTTC.

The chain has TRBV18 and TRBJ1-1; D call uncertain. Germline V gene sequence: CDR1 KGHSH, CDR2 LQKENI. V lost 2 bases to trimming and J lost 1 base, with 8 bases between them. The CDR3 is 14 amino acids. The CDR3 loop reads CASSPGRKNTEAFF. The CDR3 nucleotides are TGTGCCAGCTCACCAGGGAGGAAGAACACTGAAGCTTTCTTT.

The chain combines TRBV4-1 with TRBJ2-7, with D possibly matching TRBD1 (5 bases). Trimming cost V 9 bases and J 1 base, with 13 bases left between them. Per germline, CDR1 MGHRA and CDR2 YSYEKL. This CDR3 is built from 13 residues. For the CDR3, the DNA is TGCGCCAGTAGCAGGGCAACATCCTACGAGCAGTACTTC. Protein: CASSRATSYEQYF.

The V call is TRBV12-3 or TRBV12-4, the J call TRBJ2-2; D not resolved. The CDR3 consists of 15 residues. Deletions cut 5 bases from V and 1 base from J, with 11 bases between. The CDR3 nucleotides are TGTGCCAGCAGTCCCGGTTCCGGGAACACCGGGGAGCTGTTTTTT. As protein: CASSPGSGNTGELFF.

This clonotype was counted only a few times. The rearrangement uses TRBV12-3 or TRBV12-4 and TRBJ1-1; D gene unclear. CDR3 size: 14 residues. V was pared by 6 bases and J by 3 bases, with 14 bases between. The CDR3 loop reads CASRHGGRDTEAFF. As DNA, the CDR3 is TGTGCCAGCAGACACGGAGGTAGGGACACTGAAGCTTTCTTT.

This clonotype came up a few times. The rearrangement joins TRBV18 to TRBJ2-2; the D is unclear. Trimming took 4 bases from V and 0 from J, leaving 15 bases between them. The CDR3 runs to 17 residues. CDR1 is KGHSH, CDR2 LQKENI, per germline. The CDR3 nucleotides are TGTGCCAGCTCACGCTCCGCAGCTGAAGCGAACACCGGGGAGCTGTTTTTT. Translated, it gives CASSRSAAEANTGELFF. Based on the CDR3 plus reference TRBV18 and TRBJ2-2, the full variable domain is NAGVMQNPRHLVRRRGQEARLRCSPMKGHSHVYWYRQLPEEGLKFMVYLQKENIIDESGMPKERFSAEFPKEGPSILRIQQVVRGDSAAYFCASSRSAAEANTGELFFGEGSRLTVL.

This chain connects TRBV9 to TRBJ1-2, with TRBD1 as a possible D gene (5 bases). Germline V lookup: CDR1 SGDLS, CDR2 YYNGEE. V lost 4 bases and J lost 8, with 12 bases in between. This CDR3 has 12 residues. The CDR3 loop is CASSITGGGYTF. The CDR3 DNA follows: TGTGCCAGCAGCATCACAGGAGGGGGCTACACCTTC.

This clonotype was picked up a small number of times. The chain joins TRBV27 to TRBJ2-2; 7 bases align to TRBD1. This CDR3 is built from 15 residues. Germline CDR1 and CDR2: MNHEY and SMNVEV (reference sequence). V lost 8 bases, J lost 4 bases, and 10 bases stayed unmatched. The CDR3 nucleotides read TGTGCCAGCTCTCGCCGGGACAGCCTCACCGGGGAGCTGTTTTTT. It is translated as CASSRRDSLTGELFF.

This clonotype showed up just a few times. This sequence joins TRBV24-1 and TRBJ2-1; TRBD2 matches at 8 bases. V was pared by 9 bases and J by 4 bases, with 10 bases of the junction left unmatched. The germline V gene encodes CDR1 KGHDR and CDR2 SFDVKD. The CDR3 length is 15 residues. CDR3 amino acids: CATARPGGGYNEQFF. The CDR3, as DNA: TGTGCCACCGCCCGTCCGGGAGGGGGTTACAATGAGCAGTTCTTC.

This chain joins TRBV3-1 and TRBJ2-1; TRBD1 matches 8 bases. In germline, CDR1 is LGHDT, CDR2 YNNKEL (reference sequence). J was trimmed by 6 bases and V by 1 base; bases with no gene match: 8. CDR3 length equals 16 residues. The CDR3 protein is CASSQGARGLGNEQFF. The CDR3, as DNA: TGTGCCAGCAGCCAAGGCGCCAGGGGGCTGGGCAATGAGCAGTTCTTC.

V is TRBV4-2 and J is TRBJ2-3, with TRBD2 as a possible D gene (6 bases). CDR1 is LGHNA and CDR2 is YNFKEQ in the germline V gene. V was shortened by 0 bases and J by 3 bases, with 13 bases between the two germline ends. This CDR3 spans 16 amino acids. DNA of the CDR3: TGTGCCAGCAGCCAAGAAGTCCGCCGGGGGACAGATACGCAGTATTTT. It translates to CASSQEVRRGTDTQYF.

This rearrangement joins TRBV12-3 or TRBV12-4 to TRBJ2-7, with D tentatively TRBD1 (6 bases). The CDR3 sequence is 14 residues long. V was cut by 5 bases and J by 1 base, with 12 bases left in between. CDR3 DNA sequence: TGTGCCAGCAGTGCTGGGGGCGGATCCTACGAGCAGTACTTC. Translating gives CASSAGGGSYEQYF.

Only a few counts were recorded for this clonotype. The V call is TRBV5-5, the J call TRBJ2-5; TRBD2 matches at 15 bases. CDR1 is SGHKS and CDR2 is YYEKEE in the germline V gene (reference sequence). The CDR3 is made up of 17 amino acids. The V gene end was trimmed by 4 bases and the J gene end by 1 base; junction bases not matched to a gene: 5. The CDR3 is CASSRTSGRAPQETQYF. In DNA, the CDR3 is TGTGCCAGCAGCAGGACTAGCGGGAGGGCCCCCCAAGAGACCCAGTACTTC. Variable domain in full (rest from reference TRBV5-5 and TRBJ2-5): DAGVTQSPTHLIKTRGQQVTLRCSPISGHKSVSWYQQVLGQGPQFIFQYYEKEERGRGNFPDRFSARQFPNYSSELNVNALLLGDSALYLCASSRTSGRAPQETQYFGPGTRLLVL.

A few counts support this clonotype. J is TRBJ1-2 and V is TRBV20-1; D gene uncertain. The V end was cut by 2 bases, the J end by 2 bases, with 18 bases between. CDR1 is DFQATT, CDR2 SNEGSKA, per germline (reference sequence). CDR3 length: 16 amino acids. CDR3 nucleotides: TGCAGTGCTAGACGTGACGGAAAGGGCGGAAACTATGGCTACACCTTC. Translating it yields CSARRDGKGGNYGYTF.

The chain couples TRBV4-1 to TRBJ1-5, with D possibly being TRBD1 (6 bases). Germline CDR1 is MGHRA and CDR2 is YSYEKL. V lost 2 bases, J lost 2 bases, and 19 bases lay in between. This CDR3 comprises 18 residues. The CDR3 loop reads CASSQPIMGGLGNQPQHF. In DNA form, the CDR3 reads TGCGCCAGCAGCCAACCAATCATGGGGGGGCTGGGCAATCAGCCCCAGCATTTT.

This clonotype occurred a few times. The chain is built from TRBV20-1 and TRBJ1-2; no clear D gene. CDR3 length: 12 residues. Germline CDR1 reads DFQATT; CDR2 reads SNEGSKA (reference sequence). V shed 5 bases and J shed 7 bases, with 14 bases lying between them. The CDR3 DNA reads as TGCAGTGCTTATGACGGCGCGGGTGGCTACACCTTC. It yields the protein CSAYDGAGGYTF.

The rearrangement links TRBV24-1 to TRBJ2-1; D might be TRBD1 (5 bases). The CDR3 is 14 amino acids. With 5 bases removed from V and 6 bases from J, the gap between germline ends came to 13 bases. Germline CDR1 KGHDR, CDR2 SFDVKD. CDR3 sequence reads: CATSAARDCNEQFF. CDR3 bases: TGTGCCACCAGTGCCGCCAGGGATTGCAATGAGCAGTTCTTC.

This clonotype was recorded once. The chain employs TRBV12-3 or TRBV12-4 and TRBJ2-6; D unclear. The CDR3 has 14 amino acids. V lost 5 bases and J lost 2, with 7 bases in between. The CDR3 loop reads CASSGQPGANVLTF. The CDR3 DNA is TGTGCCAGCAGTGGGCAGCCTGGGGCCAACGTCCTGACTTTC.

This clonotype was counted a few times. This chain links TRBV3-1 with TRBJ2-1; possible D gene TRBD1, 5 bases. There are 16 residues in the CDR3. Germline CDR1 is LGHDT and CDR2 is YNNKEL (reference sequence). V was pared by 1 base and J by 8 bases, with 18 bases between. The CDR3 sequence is CASSQAQGHYKDEQFF. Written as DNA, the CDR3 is TGTGCCAGCAGCCAAGCTCAGGGCCACTACAAGGATGAGCAGTTCTTC.

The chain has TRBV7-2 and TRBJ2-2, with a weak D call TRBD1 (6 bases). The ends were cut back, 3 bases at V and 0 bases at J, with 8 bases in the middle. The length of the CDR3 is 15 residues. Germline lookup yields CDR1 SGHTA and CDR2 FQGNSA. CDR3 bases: TGTGCCAGCAGCTTCCGGACAGCGAACACCGGGGAGCTGTTTTTT. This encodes CASSFRTANTGELFF.

Here the CDR3 reads CASSYSSYQTQYF. The CDR3 DNA reads as TGTGCCAGCAGTTACAGTAGCTACCAGACCCAGTACTTC. The V gene is TRBV6-5, the J gene TRBJ2-5; the D is unclear. Germline V gene lookup returns CDR1 MNHEY and CDR2 SVGAGI. The CDR3 contains 13 residues. V was cut by 2 bases and J by 6 bases, with 10 bases left in between.

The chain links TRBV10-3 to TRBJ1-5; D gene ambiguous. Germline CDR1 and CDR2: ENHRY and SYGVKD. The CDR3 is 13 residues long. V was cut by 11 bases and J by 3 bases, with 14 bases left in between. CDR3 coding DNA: TGTGCCTCCACTGGGAGCCTCAATCAGCCCCAGCATTTT. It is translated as CASTGSLNQPQHF.

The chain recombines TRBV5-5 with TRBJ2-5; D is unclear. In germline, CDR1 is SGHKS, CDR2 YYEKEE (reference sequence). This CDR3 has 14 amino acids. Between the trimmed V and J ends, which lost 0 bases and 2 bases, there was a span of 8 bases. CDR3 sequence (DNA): TGTGCCAGCAGCTTGGGACTTGTGCAAGAGACCCAGTACTTC. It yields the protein CASSLGLVQETQYF.